Sequencing of this T cell receptor beta chain was carried out in a study of blood T cell repertoires in COVID-19 (TCRdb year 2020). For context, the study as a whole: The collaborator samples originated in the United States, Italy and Spain and spanned the acute and convalescent phases of COVID-19. The samples were drawn from the first 160 participants of the ongoing ImmuneRACE study and from 1,254 subjects provided by 6 global collaborators. Deeply sampled blood TCRbeta repertoires from subjects exposed to, actively infected with, or recovered from COVID-19 were included in the dataset. Nearly every sample came with metadata listing a de-identified subject ID, COVID-19 status, age in years and sex. The repertoires were made available in a free public database intended to serve as a resource for research on the immune response to SARS-CoV-2. Where available, HLA class I and class II types were taken from metadata supplied by the sample provider and were not determined by assay-based typing. The prospective study material was composed of cDNA or gDNA derived from T cells, B-cell-depleted T cells, or PBMCs. Beyond this particular receptor, the publication reports: How much clinical and demographic metadata was included differed by source and by participant, and the metadata was provided uncurated.

Details on this clone: The target of this receptor is not known. Base qualities are not at hand, and no much larger clone is one base apart.

Another Seattle source contributed samples from volunteer blood donors who had recovered from COVID-19. The collaborating institutions used their own protocols to collect whole blood in K2EDTA tubes. For TCRbeta analysis, collaborators shipped samples in one of three forms: frozen whole blood, isolated PBMCs, or DNA extracted from either of those sample types. TCRbeta CDR3 regions were amplified from genomic DNA by means of the immunoSEQ Assay, a bias-controlled multiplex PCR. On the authors' methods: Within the assay, amplification of reference gene primers was used to estimate how many nucleated cells each sample contained. To quantify the absolute abundance of each unique TCRbeta CDR3 rearrangement, sequence reads were collapsed and filtered. For each sample, productive Simpson clonality was calculated by taking the square root of Simpson's diversity index across productive rearrangements. Sourced from immuneACCESS, this table was stored by TCRdb with only in-frame sequences that have V and J called. A share of the clones is absent; for the studies checked, an unresolved V gene accounts for under half, and the remainder has no known explanation. V and J calls and clone size come straight from that table; D and trimming were deduced from the DNA. The sample records roughly 300,000 clones, more than 75% of which are singletons. The ten largest account for around 8% of the sample.

Sequencing was done on a sample of peripheral blood. The sequence was obtained from a woman aged 50 to 65 who had recovered from COVID-19.

The CDR3 in this case is CASSQRVGLAGDTGELFF. Read as DNA, the sequence is TGCGCCAGCAGCCAACGGGTGGGTCTAGCGGGAGACACCGGGGAGCTGTTTTTT. The chain uses TRBV4-1 and TRBJ2-2, with TRBD2 identical over 10 junction bases. From V the trimming removes 2 bases and from J it removes 3 bases, while the gene matches leave 9 bases of the junction unaccounted for. Taken from cysteine to phenylalanine, the CDR3 has 18 residues. Only the CDR3 portion is preserved as DNA: 54 bases, with reading frame beginning at the first base. Taken from the germline V gene, the CDR1 and CDR2 loops are MGHRA and YSYEKL.